This T cell receptor (beta chain) was captured in a study of T cell responses to AZD1222 COVID-19 vaccine. Using immunoSEQ multiplex PCR, the repertoire was profiled, and TCRdb retains in-frame clones only, with some absent. The top ten clones hold approximately 5% of a sample with roughly 150,000 clones, about 93% of them seen once. Germline V CDR1 and CDR2: LNHNV, YYDKDF (reference sequence). CDR3 length: 15 residues. Trimming shortened V by 1 base and J by 6 bases, and 13 bases separated the two germline ends. Study-wide findings and caveats: Spike-specific TCR breadth and depth both grew after two AZD1222 doses.

Details on this clone: As yet, its antigen is unknown.

The V and J genes are TRBV15 and TRBJ2-1, with D perhaps matching TRBD2 (5 bases). Here the sequenced sample was peripheral blood, taken on day 0 of AZD1222 vaccination. This TCR derives from an adult in good health. The CDR3 region has the DNA TGTGCCACCAGCAGAGGGCGGGCCGAGGCCAATGAGCAGTTCTTC. This gives the protein CATSRGRAEANEQFF.